The 28 T cell receptor beta chains listed next were all sequenced from one sample in a study of blood T cell repertoires in COVID-19. Generated by immunoSEQ multiplex PCR, the TCRdb table keeps only in-frame clones and is missing some. The sample includes 100,000 to 150,000 clones, 80% to 90% of them seen just once. Sequenced input: PBMCs or T cells enriched from blood (not recorded which). These receptors were taken from a woman aged 50 to 65 who had recovered from COVID-19.

This rearrangement joins TRBV12-3 or TRBV12-4 to TRBJ1-1; no clear D. Trimming left V 7 bases short and J 1 base short, with 10 bases between. The CDR3 contains 13 residues. CDR3 amino acids: CASTLGANTEAFF. DNA for the CDR3: TGTGCCAGCACCCTAGGAGCGAACACTGAAGCTTTCTTT.

This rearrangement joins TRBV6-5 to TRBJ2-3, with 11 bases that match TRBD1. CDR1 is MNHEY and CDR2 is SVGAGI in the germline V gene. The CDR3 totals 15 residues. V shed 6 bases and J 5 bases; nucleotides not matched to a gene: 7. The CDR3 loop is CASSLGQGAVDTQYF. The CDR3 DNA sequence: TGTGCCAGCAGCCTTGGACAGGGGGCTGTAGATACGCAGTATTTT.

The chain uses TRBV6-2 or TRBV6-3 and TRBJ1-1; D gene uncertain. The V gene lost 0 bases and the J gene lost 8 bases, with 10 bases spanning the gap. This CDR3 comprises 13 residues. Germline CDR1 is MNHEY and CDR2 is SVGEGT. The CDR3 DNA reads TGTGCCAGCAGTTACTCGGGCAAAGTGGAAGCTTTCTTT. It codes for CASSYSGKVEAFF.

The rearrangement uses TRBV7-8 and TRBJ2-3; the D gene is possibly TRBD2 (6 bases). Germline V gene lookup returns CDR1 SGHVS and CDR2 FQNEAQ. CDR3 length: 15 amino acids. The ends were cut back, 1 base at V and 3 bases at J, with 11 bases in the middle. CDR3 nucleotides: TGTGCCAGCAGCTTAGTTGGCGGGGTGACAGATACGCAGTATTTT. This encodes CASSLVGGVTDTQYF.

This sequence joins TRBV27 and TRBJ1-2; D gene ambiguous. The CDR3 sequence is 14 residues long. Germline values: CDR1 MNHEY, CDR2 SMNVEV (reference sequence). With 3 bases removed from V and 6 bases from J, the gap between germline ends came to 14 bases. The CDR3 nucleotides are TGTGCCAGCAGTTTTAATGGGAGAGGAAATGGCTACACCTTC. This sequence encodes CASSFNGRGNGYTF.

The chain links TRBV7-2 to TRBJ1-4; 7 nucleotides match TRBD1. The V gene's germline CDR1 is SGHTA and CDR2 FQGNSA. The CDR3 has 15 residues. With 7 bases clipped from V and 10 bases from J, the junction kept 15 bases outside the gene matches. The CDR3: CASTSIQGSMGKLFF. DNA for the CDR3: TGTGCCAGCACCTCAATACAGGGGTCTATGGGAAAACTGTTTTTT.

The chain combines TRBV5-1 with TRBJ2-3; no definite D call. CDR1 SGHRS and CDR2 YFSETQ come from the germline V gene. Trimming removed 0 bases at V and 2 bases at J, with 7 bases between. The CDR3 is made up of 14 amino acids. CDR3 nucleotides: TGCGCCAGCAGCTTGGGTAGCTACACAGATACGCAGTATTTT. Encoded protein: CASSLGSYTDTQYF.

The V call is TRBV5-1, the J call TRBJ1-2; no clear D gene. Germline values: CDR1 SGHRS, CDR2 YFSETQ. The CDR3 totals 13 residues. Trimming removed 0 bases at V and 8 bases at J, with 11 bases between. The CDR3 bases are TGCGCCAGCAGCTTGGATGCGGGCTTAGGCTACACCTTC. Encoded protein: CASSLDAGLGYTF.

The chain couples TRBV18 to TRBJ1-3, with a weak D call TRBD1 (6 bases). V dropped 3 bases and J dropped 2 bases, with 17 bases sitting between them. The germline gives CDR1 KGHSH, CDR2 LQKENI. The CDR3 sequence is 17 residues long. CDR3 residues: CASSPLPQGPAGNTIYF. CDR3 DNA: TGTGCCAGCTCACCCCTCCCCCAGGGGCCGGCTGGAAACACCATATATTTT.

V is TRBV5-8 and J is TRBJ2-5; 7 nucleotides align to TRBD1. In germline, CDR1 is SGHTS, CDR2 YDEGEE. With V trimmed by 0 bases and J by 5 bases, 7 bases remained unmatched. This CDR3 contains 15 residues. The CDR3 coding sequence is TGTGCCAGCAGCTTGGGACAGGGAGTCGGTGAGACCCAGTACTTC. Translating it yields CASSLGQGVGETQYF.

This clone has a handful of counts. This chain connects TRBV2 to TRBJ1-5, with D possibly TRBD1 on 6 matching bases. Germline V gene sequence: CDR1 SNHLY, CDR2 FYNNEI. With 5 bases removed from V and 4 bases from J, the gap between germline ends came to 9 bases. The CDR3 runs 13 residues. CDR3 DNA: TGTGCCAGCAGTCGACAGGTTAATCAGCCCCAGCATTTT. Translated, it gives CASSRQVNQPQHF.

V usage is TRBV3-1 (or the pseudogene TRBV3-2) and J usage is TRBJ2-7; 8 bases map to TRBD1. The CDR3 length is 12 residues. V shed 1 base and J 9 bases; nucleotides not matched to a gene: 2. Germline values: CDR1 LGHDT, CDR2 YNNKEL (reference sequence). The CDR3 sequence is CASSQGDRGQYF. DNA for the CDR3: TGTGCCAGCAGCCAAGGAGACAGGGGGCAGTACTTC.

The J gene is TRBJ2-7, the V gene TRBV6-5; 7 bases agree with TRBD1. Germline CDR1 reads MNHEY; CDR2 reads SVGAGI. The CDR3 has 15 amino acids. The J segment lost 6 bases and the V segment lost 4 bases, leaving 12 bases of the junction unmatched. The CDR3 bases are TGTGCCAGCAGTTCCTTCGACAGGGTACGATTCGAGCAGTACTTC. Its protein product is CASSSFDRVRFEQYF.

The chain joins TRBV27 to TRBJ2-1; D not resolved. Trimming shortened V by 0 bases and J by 7 bases, and 13 bases separated the two germline ends. CDR1 MNHEY and CDR2 SMNVEV come from the germline V gene (reference sequence). The CDR3 has 15 residues. The chain's CDR3 is CASSLSFSGLNEQFF. As DNA, the CDR3 is TGTGCCAGCAGTTTATCGTTCTCAGGTCTTAATGAGCAGTTCTTC.

The chain couples TRBV18 to TRBJ2-7; TRBD1 matches at 7 bases. V was clipped by 0 bases and J by 4 bases; unmatched bases: 3. The CDR3 has 14 residues. Germline V CDR1 and CDR2: KGHSH, LQKENI. The DNA for the CDR3 is TGTGCCAGCTCACCACCTTTGGGACAGTACGAGCAGTACTTC. Translation gives CASSPPLGQYEQYF.

The chain combines TRBV4-1 with TRBJ2-5, with 9 bases matching TRBD1. The CDR3 covers 17 residues. Germline CDR1 MGHRA, CDR2 YSYEKL. Trimming removed 0 bases from V and 7 bases from J; junction bases left unmatched: 12. CDR3 bases: TGCGCCAGCAGCCAAGAAACGACAGGGGGACGCGAGGGGACCCAGTACTTC. The encoded protein is CASSQETTGGREGTQYF.

The chain recombines TRBV19 with TRBJ1-2; 7 bases map to TRBD1. The germline V gene has CDR1 LNHDA and CDR2 SQIVND (reference sequence). The CDR3 length is 11 residues. J gave up 8 bases and V 8 bases, and 5 bases lay outside the gene matches. The CDR3 bases are TGTGCCAGTTTCACAGGGGAGGGCTACACCTTC. This translates into CASFTGEGYTF.

The chain employs TRBV18 and TRBJ2-7; 9 bases line up with TRBD1. The CDR3 has 13 amino acids. Trimming cost V 11 bases and J 2 bases; bases outside gene matches: 7. Per the germline V gene, CDR1 is KGHSH and CDR2 is LQKENI. CDR3 sequence: CAGSGTGTYEQYF. CDR3 DNA: TGTGCCGGATCCGGGACAGGGACCTACGAGCAGTACTTC.

This chain joins TRBV3-1 (or the pseudogene TRBV3-2) and TRBJ1-4, with 9 bases matching TRBD1. The CDR3 is 14 amino acids. V shed 3 bases and J 7 bases; nucleotides not matched to a gene: 3. The germline gives CDR1 LGHDT, CDR2 YNNKEL (reference sequence). The CDR3 loop is CASSHSGQGEKLFF. CDR3 DNA: TGTGCCAGCAGCCATTCGGGACAGGGTGAAAAACTGTTTTTT.

The chain has TRBV7-9 and TRBJ1-2; a weak D match, TRBD1 (6 bases). V was shortened by 6 bases and J by 7 bases, with 15 bases between the two germline ends. There are 13 residues in the CDR3. Germline V gene data show CDR1 as SEHNR and CDR2 as FQNEAQ (reference sequence). CDR3 loop: CASRPTGSAGYTF. DNA for the CDR3: TGTGCCAGCAGACCAACAGGGAGTGCTGGCTACACCTTC.

Here the CDR3 reads CASSPRQQGPDSPLHF. DNA of the CDR3: TGTGCCAGCTCACCACGCCAGCAGGGGCCGGATTCACCCCTCCACTTT. The chain joins TRBV18 to TRBJ1-6; D perhaps matches TRBD1 (6 bases). The V end was cut by 1 base, the J end by 8 bases, with 15 bases between. Germline V gene sequence: CDR1 KGHSH, CDR2 LQKENI. The CDR3 spans 16 residues.

The chain is built from TRBV3-1 (or the pseudogene TRBV3-2) and TRBJ1-1; no definite D call. Germline V gene lookup returns CDR1 LGHDT and CDR2 YNNKEL (reference sequence). Trimming stripped 5 bases from V and 0 bases from J, with 13 bases between. The CDR3 is 15 amino acids. DNA for the CDR3: TGTGCCAGCAGCAAGCTCTCGGGTATGAACACTGAAGCTTTCTTT. Protein product: CASSKLSGMNTEAFF.

This chain joins TRBV5-1 and TRBJ1-1; D might be TRBD1 (5 bases). CDR1 and CDR2 from the germline V gene are SGHRS and YFSETQ. The CDR3 consists of 15 residues. With 4 bases removed from V and 1 base from J, the gap between germline ends came to 14 bases. The CDR3 DNA reads TGCGCCAGCAGCCCCTCGGGGGGATCGAACACTGAAGCTTTCTTT. This encodes CASSPSGGSNTEAFF.

J is TRBJ2-3 and V is TRBV21-1; the D call in the table, TRBD1, was not verified against the DNA. TRBV21-1 is shown as a pseudogene. The CDR3 has 15 residues. CDR3 sequence: CASSTGQGNTDTQYF. CDR3 coding DNA: TGTGCCAGCAGCACCGGACAGGGAAACACAGATACGCAGTATTTT.

The chain joins TRBV7-2 to TRBJ2-1, with 9 positions matching TRBD1. The CDR3 spans 13 residues. Germline assignment: CDR1 SGHTA and CDR2 FQGNSA. Trimming at V came to 5 bases and at J to 9 bases, leaving 5 bases not matched to a gene. The CDR3 DNA sequence: TGTGCCAGCAGCCCAGGACAGGGGCGTGAGCAGTTCTTC. As protein: CASSPGQGREQFF. Looking up the rest from reference TRBV7-2 and TRBJ2-1 gives the full variable domain: GAGVSQSPSNKVTEKGKDVELRCDPISGHTALYWYRQSLGQGLEFLIYFQGNSAPDKSGLPSDRFSAERTGGSVSTLTIQRTQQEDSAVYLCASSPGQGREQFFGPGTRLTVL.

The chain couples TRBV24-1 to TRBJ2-2, with D possibly TRBD2 on 6 matching bases. This CDR3 has 15 residues. V was trimmed by 8 bases and J by 5 bases, leaving 17 bases between them. The germline V gene encodes CDR1 KGHDR and CDR2 SFDVKD. CDR3 in DNA: TGTGCCACCAATCTCGGCGGGGCCGGGACCGGGGAGCTGTTTTTT. It codes for CATNLGGAGTGELFF.

The chain joins TRBV11-3 to TRBJ1-6; maybe TRBD1 (5 bases). This CDR3 spans 17 amino acids. Germline CDR1 and CDR2: SGHNT and YENEEA. Trimming took off 5 bases at V and 9 bases at J, with 23 bases between the two ends. The CDR3 region is CASSPRSTAKWGSPLHF. The CDR3 DNA reads TGTGCCAGCAGCCCCAGATCGACAGCGAAATGGGGTTCACCCCTCCACTTT. The entire variable domain, with the rest obtained from reference TRBV11-3 and TRBJ1-6, is as follows: EAGVVQSPRYKIIEKKQPVAFWCNPISGHNTLYWYLQNLGQGPELLIRYENEEAVDDSQLPKDRFSAERLKGVDSTLKIQPAELGDSAVYLCASSPRSTAKWGSPLHFGNGTRLTVT.

The chain combines TRBV11-1 with TRBJ2-7, with D uncertain. This CDR3 has 14 residues. Germline CDR1 SGHAT, CDR2 FQDESV (reference sequence). V lost 5 bases, J lost 3 bases, and 14 bases lay in between. The CDR3 is CASSLGWQNYEQYF. Written as DNA, the CDR3 is TGTGCCAGCAGCCTAGGGTGGCAGAACTACGAGCAGTACTTC.